Listed below are T cell receptor beta chains from one sample, sequenced in a study of T cell responses to AZD1222 COVID-19 vaccine. The method was immunoSEQ multiplex PCR; TCRdb's version includes in-frame clones alone and lacks a portion of them. The sample shows about 150,000 clones, about 87% of them seen only once. Sequences were derived from peripheral blood, sampled 28 days after the second AZD1222 dose. Receptor source: an adult who received the AZD1222 COVID-19 vaccine. CDR3s include the opening cysteine and the closing phenylalanine or tryptophan. The order of the fields is J gene, V gene, D gene, clone size, CDR3 DNA, CDR3 protein. D genes are given only for firm matches. A row's size may be missing; if present it is once, few, many or a size class.

>TRBJ2-2|TRBV3-1/TRBV3-2|-|-
TGTGCCAGCAGCCAAGTGGCCGGACAGAACACCGGGGAGCTGTTTTTT
CASSQVAGQNTGELFF
>TRBJ2-4|TRBV5-1|TRBD1|-
TGCGCCAGCAGCAATGAGAGGGACAGACAAAACATTCAGTACTTC
CASSNERDRQNIQYF
>TRBJ2-7|TRBV5-5|TRBD2|-
TGTGCCAGCAGCCCCGGGGGGGCACCAATTAAGACCTACGAGCAGTACTTC
CASSPGGAPIKTYEQYF
>TRBJ1-4|TRBV28|TRBD1|-
TGTGCCAGCAGTTTCAGGGGGCGAGCTCGAGGTGAAAAACTGTTTTTT
CASSFRGRARGEKLFF
>TRBJ1-2|TRBV18|-|-
TGTGCCAGCTCACCAATGAGGGGAGATGAATGGGGCTACACCTTC
CASSPMRGDEWGYTF
>TRBJ1-6|TRBV9|-|-
TGTGCCAGCAGCCCCAGAAGCCAGGACGCCCTCGGGAGTTCACCCCTCCACTTT
CASSPRSQDALGSSPLHF
>TRBJ2-7|TRBV7-9|-|-
TGTGCCAGCAGCCTGTTAGCGGCAAGCTCCTACGAGCAGTACTTC
CASSLLAASSYEQYF
>TRBJ1-5|TRBV15|-|-
TGTGCCACCAGCTGGGTGGGTTTAGGTGATCAGCCCCAGCATTTT
CATSWVGLGDQPQHF
>TRBJ1-2|TRBV5-1|-|-
TGCGCCAGCAGCTTGGGGCAGGGAACGGGCTACACCTTC
CASSLGQGTGYTF
>TRBJ2-5|TRBV9|-|-
TGTGCCAGCAGCGTAGGGGGCACTCACCAAGAGACCCAGTACTTC
CASSVGGTHQETQYF
>TRBJ1-3|TRBV6-6|-|-
TGTGCCAGCAGCCTCTTGAGCTCTGGAAACACCATATATTTT
CASSLLSSGNTIYF
>TRBJ2-5|TRBV5-6|-|-
TGTGCCAGCAGCTTGCCGGCTAGAGAGACCCAGTACTTC
CASSLPARETQYF
>TRBJ2-2|TRBV7-2|TRBD2|-
TGTGCCAGCAGCTTAAGAGCTAGCGGGAGGGGAGCCGGGGAGCTGTTTTTT
CASSLRASGRGAGELFF
>TRBJ1-4|TRBV9|TRBD1|-
TGTGCCAGCAGCGGTGGACAGGGATGGGGTGAAAAACTGTTTTTT
CASSGGQGWGEKLFF
>TRBJ2-1|TRBV24-1|-|-
TGTGCCACCAGTGATCCCCTCGCCTCCTACAATGAGCAGTTCTTC
CATSDPLASYNEQFF
>TRBJ1-1|TRBV11-2|-|-
TGTGCCAGCAGCGCCCAGGCAGGGATCACTGAAGCTTTCTTT
CASSAQAGITEAFF
>TRBJ2-7|TRBV18|TRBD1|-
TGTGCCAGCTCACCATTCCGGGACAGGCTCTACGAGCAGTACTTC
CASSPFRDRLYEQYF
>TRBJ1-4|TRBV6-5|TRBD1|-
TGTGCCACCACACAGGGGCCCACTAATGAAAAACTGTTTTTT
CATTQGPTNEKLFF
>TRBJ2-7|TRBV28|-|-
TGTGCCAGCAGCCTGGGAGCCAGCGCGGGGTACGAGCAGTACTTC
CASSLGASAGYEQYF
>TRBJ2-3|TRBV7-2|-|-
TGTGCCAGCAGCTTAGTTGGTCGAGATACGCAGTATTTT
CASSLVGRDTQYF
>TRBJ1-5|TRBV29-1|-|-
TGCAGCGTTGTTACGGGGAATCAGCCCCAGCATTTT
CSVVTGNQPQHF
>TRBJ1-5|TRBV30|-|once
TGTGCCTGGAGTGCCGATTCCAATCAGCCCCAGCATTTT
CAWSADSNQPQHF
>TRBJ1-2|TRBV28|-|-
TGTGCCAGCAGTTCCCCATCGGGGGGGGCGCTCAATGGCTACACCTTC
CASSSPSGGALNGYTF
>TRBJ1-6|TRBV2|-|-
TGTGCCACCGTTAAGGAGCCGGGTAATTCACCCCTCCACTTT
CATVKEPGNSPLHF
>TRBJ2-1|TRBV19|-|-
TGTGCCAGTAGTATAAAGGGCATGCTAAATGAGCAGTTCTTC
CASSIKGMLNEQFF
>TRBJ1-2|TRBV9|-|-
TGTGCCAGCAGCGCCTACCCCCTCTATGGCTACACCTTC
CASSAYPLYGYTF
>TRBJ1-3|TRBV13|-|-
TGTGCCAGCAGCCGACGGGACGGACTGGTCTCTGGAAACACCATATATTTT
CASSRRDGLVSGNTIYF
>TRBJ2-2|TRBV7-9|TRBD2|-
TGTGCCAGCAGCTTAGACGGGAGGGCCGGCGGGGAGCTGTTTTTT
CASSLDGRAGGELFF
>TRBJ2-6|TRBV7-6|-|-
TGTGCCAGCAGCCCTGCTGTAGGCAGCTCTGGGGCCAACGTCCTGACTTTC
CASSPAVGSSGANVLTF
>TRBJ2-1|TRBV4-3|-|-
TGCGCCAGCAGCCAAAACGAGTGGAATGAGCAGTTCTTC
CASSQNEWNEQFF
>TRBJ2-2|TRBV7-3|-|-
TGTGCCAGCAGCTTAGAGGACTATAACACCGGGGAGCTGTTTTTT
CASSLEDYNTGELFF
>TRBJ1-6|TRBV3-1/TRBV3-2|TRBD1|-
TGTGCCAGCAGCCCCCGGACAGGGGACTCACCCCTCCACTTT
CASSPRTGDSPLHF
>TRBJ1-1|TRBV18|-|-
TGTGCCAGCCGACGGATGAACACTGAAGCTTTCTTT
CASRRMNTEAFF
>TRBJ2-2|TRBV19|-|few
TGTGCCAGTAGTACTCCCGGGGGTACCGGGGAGCTGTTTTTT
CASSTPGGTGELFF
>TRBJ1-2|TRBV28|-|-
TGTGCCAGCAGTCCTGGCGGGGTCTTAACTATGGTCGACACCTTC
CASSPGGVLTMVDTF
>TRBJ2-7|TRBV28|-|-
TGTGCCAGCCCTCGTGGGGGGGCCCTAAACTCCTACGAGCAGTACTTC
CASPRGGALNSYEQYF
>TRBJ1-2|TRBV19|TRBD1|once
TGTGCCAGTAGTGCCGGACAGGGGGCCGATAGCTATGGCTACACCTTC
CASSAGQGADSYGYTF
>TRBJ2-3|TRBV7-2|-|-
TGTGCCAGCAGCGGGGGTGGAGGAGGCACAGATACGCAGTATTTT
CASSGGGGGTDTQYF
>TRBJ1-1|TRBV24-1|TRBD1|-
TGTGCCACCAGTGACCCCTCGACAGGGAGCGGCACTGAAGCTTTCTTT
CATSDPSTGSGTEAFF
>TRBJ1-1|TRBV7-9|-|-
TGTGCCAGCAGCCTCCAATGGAACACTGAAGCTTTCTTT
CASSLQWNTEAFF
>TRBJ1-4|TRBV18|-|-
TGTGCCAGCTCCTTTACCTCCTGGGATGAAAAACTGTTTTTT
CASSFTSWDEKLFF
>TRBJ2-1|TRBV7-2|TRBD2|once
TGTGCCAGCAGCTTGAACCCTGGGACTAGCGTCCAGTTCTTC
CASSLNPGTSVQFF
>TRBJ1-3|TRBV7-2|TRBD1|-
TGTGCCAGCAGGCTGACAGGGGGGGGAAACACCATATATTTT
CASRLTGGGNTIYF
>TRBJ2-5|TRBV5-1|-|-
TGCGCCAGCAGCGATGGACAGTCACGGGGAGAGACCCAGTACTTC
CASSDGQSRGETQYF
>TRBJ1-6|TRBV5-1|-|-
TGCGCCAGCAGCTTGTCCACCCAGGACGGTAATTCACCCCTCCACTTT
CASSLSTQDGNSPLHF
>TRBJ2-2|TRBV11-2|TRBD2|-
TGTGCCAGCACGGGAGGCTCCCTCGGCGGGGAGCTGTTTTTT
CASTGGSLGGELFF
>TRBJ2-1|TRBV5-4|TRBD2|-
TGTGCCAGCAGTCCGGGACTAGCGGTGAGCTCCTACAATGAGCAGTTCTTC
CASSPGLAVSSYNEQFF